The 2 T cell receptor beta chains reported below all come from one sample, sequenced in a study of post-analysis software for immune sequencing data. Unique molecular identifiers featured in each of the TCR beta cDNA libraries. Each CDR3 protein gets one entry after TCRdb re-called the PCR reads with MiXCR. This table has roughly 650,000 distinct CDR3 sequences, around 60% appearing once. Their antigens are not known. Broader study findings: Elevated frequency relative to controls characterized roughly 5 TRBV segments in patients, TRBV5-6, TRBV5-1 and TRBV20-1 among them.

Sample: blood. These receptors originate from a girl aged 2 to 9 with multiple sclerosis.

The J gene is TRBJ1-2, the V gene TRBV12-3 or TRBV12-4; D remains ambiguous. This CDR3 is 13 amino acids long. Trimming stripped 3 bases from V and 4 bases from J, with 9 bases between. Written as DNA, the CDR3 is TGTGCCAGCAGTTTCTCCAGAATCTATGGCTACACCTTC. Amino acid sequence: CASSFSRIYGYTF.

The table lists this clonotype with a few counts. The CDR3 region has the DNA TGCGCCAGCAGCTTGGTGATCTCGCAGGGGGACCACAATGAGCAGTTCTTC. Its protein is CASSLVISQGDHNEQFF. This chain uses TRBV5-1 with TRBJ2-1; 7 nucleotides agree with TRBD1. In germline, CDR1 is SGHRS, CDR2 YFSETQ. This CDR3 is built from 17 residues. The ends lost 0 bases at V and 5 bases at J; junction bases unmatched: 11.